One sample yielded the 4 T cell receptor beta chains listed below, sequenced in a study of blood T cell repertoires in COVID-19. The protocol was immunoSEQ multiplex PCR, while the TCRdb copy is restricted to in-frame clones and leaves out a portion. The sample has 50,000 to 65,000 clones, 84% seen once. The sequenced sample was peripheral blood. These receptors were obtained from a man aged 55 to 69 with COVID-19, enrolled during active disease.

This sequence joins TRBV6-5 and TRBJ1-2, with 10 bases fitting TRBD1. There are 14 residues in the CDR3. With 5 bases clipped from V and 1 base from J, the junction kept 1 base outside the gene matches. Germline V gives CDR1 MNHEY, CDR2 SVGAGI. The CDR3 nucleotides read TGTGCCAGCAGTAGGGACAGGGGTAACTATGGCTACACCTTC. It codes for CASSRDRGNYGYTF.

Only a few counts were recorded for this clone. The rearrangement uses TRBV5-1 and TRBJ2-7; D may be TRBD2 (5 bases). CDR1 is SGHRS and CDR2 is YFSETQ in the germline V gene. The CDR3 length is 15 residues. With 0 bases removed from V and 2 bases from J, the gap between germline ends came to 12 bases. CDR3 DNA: TGCGCCAGCAGCTTGGTTAGCGCGACTACCTACGAGCAGTACTTC. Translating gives CASSLVSATTYEQYF.

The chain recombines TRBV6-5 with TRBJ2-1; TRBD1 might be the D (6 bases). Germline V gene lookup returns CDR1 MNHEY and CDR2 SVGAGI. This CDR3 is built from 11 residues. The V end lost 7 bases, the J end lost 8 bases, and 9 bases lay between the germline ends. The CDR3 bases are TGTGCCAGCACCTCAGGGGATGAGCAGTTCTTC. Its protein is CASTSGDEQFF.

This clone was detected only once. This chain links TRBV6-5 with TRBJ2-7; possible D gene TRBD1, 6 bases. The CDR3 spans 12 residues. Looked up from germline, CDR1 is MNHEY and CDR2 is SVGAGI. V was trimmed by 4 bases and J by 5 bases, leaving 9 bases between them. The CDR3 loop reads CASSSQGNEQYF. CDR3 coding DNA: TGTGCCAGCAGTTCACAGGGAAACGAGCAGTACTTC.